These T cell receptor beta chains were read from a single sample in a study of shared clonotypes between healthy human individuals. The assay was immunoSEQ multiplex PCR, and TCRdb's table has in-frame clones only and misses some. In the table there are 550,000 to 700,000 clones, 73% of which are singletons. The sample taken for sequencing was memory CD4+ T cells sorted from blood. The receptors shown here come from a woman between 25 and 40 years old in good health. The CDR3 runs from the conserved cysteine through the conserved F or W. D genes are given only for firm matches. Size tells how often a clone was seen (once, few, many) or the class of an expanded clone, and some rows leave it out.

clone size: -; J gene: TRBJ1-5; V gene: TRBV2; D gene: -; CDR3 protein: CASGSAGVNQPQHF; CDR3 DNA: TGTGCCAGCGGATCTGCAGGGGTTAATCAGCCCCAGCATTTT
clone size: once; J gene: TRBJ1-1; V gene: TRBV5-1; D gene: -; CDR3 protein: CASSSWDLNTEAFF; CDR3 DNA: TGCGCCAGCAGTTCCTGGGACTTGAACACTGAAGCTTTCTTT
clone size: -; J gene: TRBJ2-3; V gene: TRBV5-6; D gene: TRBD2; CDR3 protein: CASSSGLAGGADTQYF; CDR3 DNA: TGTGCCAGCAGCTCGGGACTAGCGGGAGGGGCAGATACGCAGTATTTT
clone size: few; J gene: TRBJ1-1; V gene: TRBV6-1; D gene: -; CDR3 protein: CASSDSMNTEAFF; CDR3 DNA: TGTGCCAGCAGTGACAGCATGAACACTGAAGCTTTCTTT
clone size: few; J gene: TRBJ2-7; V gene: TRBV5-4; D gene: -; CDR3 protein: CASSLDAAGREQYF; CDR3 DNA: TGTGCCAGCAGCTTGGATGCGGCAGGCCGAGAGCAGTACTTC
clone size: -; J gene: TRBJ1-2; V gene: TRBV6-1; D gene: -; CDR3 protein: CASSEASQESSITYGYTF; CDR3 DNA: TGTGCCAGCAGTGAAGCCAGCCAGGAGTCTAGCATAACTTATGGCTACACCTTC
clone size: -; J gene: TRBJ2-1; V gene: TRBV5-4; D gene: -; CDR3 protein: CASSLISGLLNEQFF; CDR3 DNA: TGTGCCAGCAGCTTGATATCCGGCTTGCTTAATGAGCAGTTCTTC
clone size: -; J gene: TRBJ2-7; V gene: TRBV27; D gene: -; CDR3 protein: CASSILEFSEQYF; CDR3 DNA: TGTGCCAGCAGTATATTAGAGTTTAGCGAGCAGTACTTC
clone size: few; J gene: TRBJ2-7; V gene: TRBV6-5; D gene: TRBD2; CDR3 protein: CASRGTSSYEQYF; CDR3 DNA: TGTGCCAGCCGGGGGACTAGCTCCTACGAGCAGTACTTC
clone size: -; J gene: TRBJ2-3; V gene: TRBV5-1; D gene: TRBD2; CDR3 protein: CASSLLPHIAGASTDTQYF; CDR3 DNA: TGCGCCAGCAGCTTGTTGCCCCACATAGCGGGAGCGTCCACAGATACGCAGTATTTT
clone size: -; J gene: TRBJ2-1; V gene: TRBV19; D gene: TRBD2; CDR3 protein: CASSIKAGGPSDAEQFF; CDR3 DNA: TGTGCCAGTAGTATTAAAGCGGGAGGTCCCTCGGATGCTGAGCAGTTCTTC
clone size: -; J gene: TRBJ2-1; V gene: TRBV5-6; D gene: -; CDR3 protein: CASSSGPLATAYNEQFF; CDR3 DNA: TGTGCCAGCAGCTCAGGCCCCCTAGCGACCGCCTACAATGAGCAGTTCTTC
clone size: few; J gene: TRBJ2-2; V gene: TRBV19; D gene: -; CDR3 protein: CASSMMGPPANTGELFF; CDR3 DNA: TGTGCCAGTAGTATGATGGGACCCCCCGCGAACACCGGGGAGCTGTTTTTT
clone size: -; J gene: TRBJ2-2; V gene: TRBV28; D gene: -; CDR3 protein: CASSTSPNTGELFF; CDR3 DNA: TGTGCCAGCAGTACTAGCCCTAACACCGGGGAGCTGTTTTTT
clone size: -; J gene: TRBJ1-2; V gene: TRBV5-4; D gene: -; CDR3 protein: CASSLDSGEGGYTF; CDR3 DNA: TGTGCCAGCAGCTTGGACTCCGGGGAAGGTGGCTACACCTTC
clone size: -; J gene: TRBJ1-1; V gene: TRBV7-8; D gene: -; CDR3 protein: CASSQRGIAEAFF; CDR3 DNA: TGTGCCAGCAGTCAAAGGGGTATCGCTGAAGCTTTCTTT
clone size: once; J gene: TRBJ2-3; V gene: TRBV28; D gene: TRBD2; CDR3 protein: CASRTSGRVSDTQYF; CDR3 DNA: TGTGCCAGCAGGACTAGCGGGAGGGTTTCAGATACGCAGTATTTT
clone size: -; J gene: TRBJ2-2; V gene: TRBV9; D gene: TRBD1; CDR3 protein: CASSGTGRAGELFF; CDR3 DNA: TGTGCCAGCAGTGGGACAGGGAGGGCCGGGGAGCTGTTTTTT